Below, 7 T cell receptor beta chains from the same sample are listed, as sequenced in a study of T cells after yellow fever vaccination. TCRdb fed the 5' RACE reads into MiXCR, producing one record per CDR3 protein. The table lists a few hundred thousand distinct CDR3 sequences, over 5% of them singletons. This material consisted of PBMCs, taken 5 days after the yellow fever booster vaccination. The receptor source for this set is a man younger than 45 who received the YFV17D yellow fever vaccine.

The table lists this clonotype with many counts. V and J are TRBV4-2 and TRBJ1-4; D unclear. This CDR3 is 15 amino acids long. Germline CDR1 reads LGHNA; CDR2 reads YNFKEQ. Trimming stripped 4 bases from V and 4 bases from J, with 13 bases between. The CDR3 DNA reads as TGTGCCAGCAGCCCCGAGGGTACCAATAATGAAAAACTGTTTTTT. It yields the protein CASSPEGTNNEKLFF.

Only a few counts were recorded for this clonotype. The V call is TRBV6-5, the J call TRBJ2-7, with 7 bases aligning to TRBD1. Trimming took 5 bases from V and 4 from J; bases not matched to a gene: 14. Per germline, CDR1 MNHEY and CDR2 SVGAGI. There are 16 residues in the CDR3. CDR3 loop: CASSNNDRALAYEQYF. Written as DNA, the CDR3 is TGTGCCAGCAGTAACAATGACAGGGCCCTAGCATACGAGCAGTACTTC.

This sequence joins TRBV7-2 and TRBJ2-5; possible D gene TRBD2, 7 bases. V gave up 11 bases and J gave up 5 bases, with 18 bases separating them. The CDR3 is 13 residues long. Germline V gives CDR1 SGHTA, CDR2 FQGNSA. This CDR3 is CAAGQGGGETQYF. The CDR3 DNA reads TGTGCCGCCGGCCAGGGAGGGGGGGAGACCCAGTACTTC.

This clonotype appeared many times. The CDR3 loop reads CASRLLGQGAYEQYF. As DNA, the CDR3 is TGCGCCAGCAGGCTATTAGGACAGGGGGCCTACGAGCAGTACTTC. V gene TRBV5-1 combines with J gene TRBJ2-7; 10 bases fit TRBD1. The CDR3 spans 15 residues. Germline V gene sequence: CDR1 SGHRS, CDR2 YFSETQ. V gave up 5 bases and J gave up 2 bases; unmatched junction bases: 7.

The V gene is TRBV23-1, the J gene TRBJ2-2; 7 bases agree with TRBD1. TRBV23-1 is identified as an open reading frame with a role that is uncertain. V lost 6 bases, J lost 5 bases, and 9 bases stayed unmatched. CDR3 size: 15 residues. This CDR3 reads CASSPQDRETGELFF. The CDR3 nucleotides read TGCGCCAGCAGCCCCCAAGACAGGGAGACCGGGGAGCTGTTTTTT.

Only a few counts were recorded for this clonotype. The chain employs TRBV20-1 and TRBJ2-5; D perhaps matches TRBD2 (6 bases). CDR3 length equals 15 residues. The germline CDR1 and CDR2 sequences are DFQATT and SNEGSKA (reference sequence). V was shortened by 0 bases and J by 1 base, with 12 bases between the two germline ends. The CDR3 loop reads CSAREGTSIQETQYF. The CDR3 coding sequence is TGCAGTGCTAGAGAAGGGACTTCCATCCAAGAGACCCAGTACTTC.

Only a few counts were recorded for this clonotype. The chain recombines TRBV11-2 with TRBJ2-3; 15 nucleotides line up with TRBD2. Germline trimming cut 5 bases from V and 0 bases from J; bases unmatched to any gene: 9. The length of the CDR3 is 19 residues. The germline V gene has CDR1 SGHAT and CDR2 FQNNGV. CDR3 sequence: CASSRGGGLAGGSTDTQYF. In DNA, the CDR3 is TGTGCCAGCAGCAGGGGAGGTGGACTAGCGGGGGGGAGCACAGATACGCAGTATTTT.